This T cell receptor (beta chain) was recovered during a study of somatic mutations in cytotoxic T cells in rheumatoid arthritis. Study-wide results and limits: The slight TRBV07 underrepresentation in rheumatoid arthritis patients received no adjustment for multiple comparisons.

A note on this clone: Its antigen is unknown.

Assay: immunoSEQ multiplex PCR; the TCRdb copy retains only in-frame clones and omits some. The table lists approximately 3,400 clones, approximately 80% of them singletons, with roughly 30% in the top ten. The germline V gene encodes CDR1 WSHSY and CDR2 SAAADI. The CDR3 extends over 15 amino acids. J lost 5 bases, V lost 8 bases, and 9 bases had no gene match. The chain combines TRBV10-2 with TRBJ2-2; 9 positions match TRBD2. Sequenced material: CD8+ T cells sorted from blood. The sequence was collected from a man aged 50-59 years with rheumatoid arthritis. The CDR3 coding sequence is TGCGCCAGCGTCGGGCGGGAGGGCCGGACCGGGGAGCTGTTTTTT. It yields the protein CASVGREGRTGELFF.